This TCR beta chain was captured in a study of human T cells and chemical hapten exposure. The overall study: How much TCR each sample yielded varied, mostly because pooled library volumes differed slightly. Study outcomes and limitations: The study found that DPC sensitization did not change TCRs above 1 in 1000 frequency.

The time point denotes: healthy volunteer bleed at 2 weeks. The template was total RNA from unfractionated whole blood. The CDR3 runs to 15 residues. V was trimmed by 6 bases and J by 5 bases, leaving 17 bases between them. CDR1 is MNHEY, CDR2 SVGEGT, per germline. This clonotype has ten or more counts. Its matching antigen is unknown. Individual cDNA molecules each carried unique molecular identifiers attached by the library. TCRdb processed the RACE reads anew with MiXCR; each CDR3 protein has one entry. This table has over 100,000 distinct CDR3 sequences, approximately 9.5% appearing once. Material: whole blood. V is TRBV6-2 or TRBV6-3 and J is TRBJ2-4, with D possibly matching TRBD1 (5 bases). This TCR was recovered from a male donor in good health. Some clones in this sample may be carry-over from other donors' samples. CDR3 protein: CASSRDSPLQNIQYF. The CDR3 nucleotides read TGTGCCAGCAGCAGAGACAGCCCCCTCCAAAACATTCAGTACTTC.